Presented here are 22 T cell receptor beta chains from one specimen sequenced in a study of human T cells and chemical hapten exposure. TCRdb re-called the RACE reads with MiXCR, one entry per CDR3 protein. The sample gives 35,000 to 55,000 distinct CDR3 sequences, more than 9% of which show up once; 14% is in the top ten. Time point meaning: patch test 2, 6 weeks after DPC sensitization. Specified treatment: therapeutic diphenylcyclopropenone sensitization with weekly scalp DPC. Before extraction, the whole blood was not fractionated, and total RNA was taken from it. This material consisted of whole blood, taken in connection with sensitization to the hapten diphenylcyclopropenone (DPC). All receptors come from a woman in her thirties with alopecia areata. Some clones in this sample may be carry-over from other donors' samples.

This clonotype has only a few counts. The CDR3 coding sequence is TGTGCCAGCAGTAGGGACAGGACCTATGGCTACACCTTC. It yields the protein CASSRDRTYGYTF. The chain carries TRBV6-6 and TRBJ1-2, with 8 bases that match TRBD1. The germline V gene encodes CDR1 MNHNY and CDR2 SVGAGI (reference sequence). Trimming took 5 bases from V and 4 from J; bases not matched to a gene: 3. The length of the CDR3 is 13 residues.

This clonotype was seen more than once but under ten times. The chain links TRBV28 to TRBJ2-6; possible D gene TRBD2, 6 bases. Germline V gene sequence: CDR1 MDHEN, CDR2 SYDVKM. The CDR3 runs to 15 residues. The V and J ends lost 6 bases and 2 bases respectively, with 11 bases between them. In nucleotides, the CDR3 is TGTGCCAGCAGCCGGTGGGGGGCTGGGGCCAACGTCCTGACTTTC. Translated: CASSRWGAGANVLTF.

This clonotype was seen a handful of times. The chain is built from TRBV19 and TRBJ2-4; the D gene is possibly TRBD1 (5 bases). The CDR3 totals 16 residues. Germline lookup yields CDR1 LNHDA and CDR2 SQIVND (reference sequence). V lost 5 bases, J lost 2 bases, and 16 bases lay in between. CDR3 nucleotides: TGTGCCAGTAGTTCTGCAGGGCCGTTAACCAAAAACATTCAGTACTTC. Its protein is CASSSAGPLTKNIQYF.

The chain has TRBV4-2 and TRBJ1-5, with TRBD1 matching 8 bases. In germline, CDR1 is LGHNA, CDR2 YNFKEQ. This CDR3 spans 15 amino acids. Germline trimming cut 6 bases from V and 2 bases from J; bases unmatched to any gene: 6. The CDR3 coding sequence is TGTGCCAGCAGTCATGGACAGGGTGGCAATCAGCCCCAGCATTTT. As protein: CASSHGQGGNQPQHF.

The chain uses TRBV3-1 and TRBJ2-7; D remains ambiguous. V lost 6 bases and J lost 2, with 14 bases in between. Germline V lookup: CDR1 LGHDT, CDR2 YNNKEL (reference sequence). This CDR3 contains 14 residues. CDR3 sequence (DNA): TGTGCCAGCAGTTCCCCGGGCCCTCCCTACGAGCAGTACTTC. As protein: CASSSPGPPYEQYF.

The rearrangement uses TRBV12-3 or TRBV12-4 and TRBJ2-3, with D unresolved. The CDR3 totals 13 residues. Trimming removed 6 bases from V and 6 bases from J, with 13 bases in between. CDR3 in amino acids: CASSTHTGDTQYF. In nucleotides, the CDR3 is TGTGCCAGCAGCACGCATACTGGGGATACGCAGTATTTT.

There are many counts of this clonotype. V is TRBV6-2 or TRBV6-3 and J is TRBJ1-5, with D possibly TRBD1 on 5 matching bases. The CDR3 extends over 11 amino acids. V lost 2 bases, J lost 9 bases, and 5 bases lay in between. Germline V gene data show CDR1 as MNHEY and CDR2 as SVGEGT. CDR3 sequence (DNA): TGTGCCAGCAGTTACCAGGGGCCCCAGCATTTT. As protein: CASSYQGPQHF.

This clonotype turned up a few times. CDR3 amino acids: CASSTDNAAYEQYF. The CDR3 nucleotides are TGTGCCAGCTCAACGGACAACGCCGCCTACGAGCAGTACTTC. The chain uses TRBV18 and TRBJ2-7; D is perhaps TRBD1 (5 bases). Germline V gene data show CDR1 as KGHSH and CDR2 as LQKENI. V was trimmed by 5 bases and J by 2 bases, leaving 13 bases between them. The CDR3 loop spans 14 amino acids.

This clonotype was observed a few times. The V and J genes are TRBV12-3 or TRBV12-4 and TRBJ1-5; D not resolved. V shed 2 bases and J shed 7 bases, with 9 bases lying between them. CDR3 length equals 13 residues. CDR3 sequence (DNA): TGTGCCAGCAGTTTAACCGGAGGCCAGCCCCAGCATTTT. Amino acid sequence: CASSLTGGQPQHF.

CDR3 in DNA: TGTGCCTGGAGTATGGGTCTGACTAATGAAAAACTGTTTTTT. Translating gives CAWSMGLTNEKLFF. The chain uses TRBV30 and TRBJ1-4; D gene ambiguous. From germline, CDR1 is GTSNPN and CDR2 SVGIG (reference sequence). V was clipped by 2 bases and J by 2 bases, with 9 bases between them. CDR3 length equals 14 residues.

This clonotype has more than one count but fewer than ten. The chain uses TRBV30 and TRBJ1-4; D is perhaps TRBD1 (5 bases). Trimming stripped 2 bases from V and 4 bases from J, with 11 bases between. The CDR3 extends over 14 amino acids. Germline-derived CDR1 and CDR2 are GTSNPN and SVGIG (reference sequence). The CDR3 bases are TGTGCCTGGAGTAGGGGCAGACTTAATGAAAAACTGTTTTTT. It yields the protein CAWSRGRLNEKLFF. Full variable domain (rest looked up from reference TRBV30 and TRBJ1-4): SQTIHQWPATLVQPVGSPLSLECTVEGTSNPNLYWYRQAAGRGLQLLFYSVGIGQISSEVPQNLSASRPQDRQFILSSKKLLLSDSGFYLCAWSRGRLNEKLFFGSGTQLSVL.

At least ten counts were recorded for this clonotype. The chain combines TRBV29-1 with TRBJ1-2, with 7 positions matching TRBD1. This CDR3 comprises 11 residues. V was pared by 4 bases and J by 8 bases, with 4 bases of the junction left unmatched. The V gene's germline CDR1 is SQVTM and CDR2 ANQGSEA. CDR3 sequence (DNA): TGCAGCGTTGGGAACAGGGGAGGCTACACCTTC. The encoded protein is CSVGNRGGYTF.

V usage is TRBV7-2 and J usage is TRBJ1-5; D possibly corresponds to TRBD1 (5 bases). V lost 5 bases and J 4 bases, leaving 18 bases between the germline ends. This CDR3 contains 16 residues. Germline V CDR1 and CDR2: SGHTA, FQGNSA. CDR3 residues: CASSIQGGSRNQPQHF. The DNA for the CDR3 is TGTGCCAGCAGCATCCAGGGAGGGAGTAGGAATCAGCCCCAGCATTTT.

This clonotype was counted at least ten times. V gene TRBV5-1 combines with J gene TRBJ1-6; 9 bases are shared with TRBD1. CDR3 length: 14 residues. Germline loops: CDR1 SGHRS, CDR2 YFSETQ. The ends lost 4 bases at V and 7 bases at J; junction bases unmatched: 3. CDR3 region: CASSNGTGNSPLHF. CDR3 nucleotide sequence: TGCGCCAGCAGCAATGGGACAGGGAATTCACCCCTCCACTTT.

In this sample, this clonotype turned up a few times. The V and J genes are TRBV6-5 and TRBJ2-2; TRBD1 agrees at 8 bases. Per germline, CDR1 MNHEY and CDR2 SVGAGI. After removal of 2 bases from V and 5 bases from J, the junction contained 4 bases not matched to a gene. CDR3 length: 15 residues. The CDR3 nucleotides read TGTGCCAGCAGTTACAGCAGGGGGCTAACCGGGGAGCTGTTTTTT. Encoded protein: CASSYSRGLTGELFF.

This clonotype was recorded many times. The V call is TRBV28, the J call TRBJ2-1; the match to TRBD1 covers 10 bases. The junction had 15 bases not matched to a gene; V was cut back by 6 bases and J by 7 bases. The CDR3 covers 17 residues. The germline V gene encodes CDR1 MDHEN and CDR2 SYDVKM. The DNA for the CDR3 is TGTGCCAGCAGCTCTTTTAAAGGACAGGGGGAGAGGAATGAGCAGTTCTTC. Translating it yields CASSSFKGQGERNEQFF.

This sequence joins TRBV28 and TRBJ2-7, with TRBD1 identical over 9 bases. Germline CDR1 reads MDHEN; CDR2 reads SYDVKM. The CDR3 has 12 amino acids. V dropped 5 bases and J dropped 9; count of bases not matched to a gene: 5. CDR3 loop: CASSPGTGRQYF. CDR3 in DNA: TGTGCCAGCAGTCCCGGGACAGGGAGGCAGTACTTC.

This clonotype has at least ten counts. The chain uses TRBV6-2 or TRBV6-3 and TRBJ2-3, with a tentative D call TRBD2 (5 bases). Germline CDR1 and CDR2: MNHEY and SVGEGT. The CDR3 length is 12 residues. Deletions cut 6 bases from V and 3 bases from J, with 7 bases between. CDR3 sequence (DNA): TGTGCCAGCAGGGGGAGAACAGATACGCAGTATTTT. This encodes CASRGRTDTQYF.

This chain connects TRBV3-1 to TRBJ2-7; 7 bases line up with TRBD2. Germline CDR1 reads LGHDT; CDR2 reads YNNKEL (reference sequence). This CDR3 is 18 amino acids long. Losses at the gene ends were 2 bases for V and 6 bases for J; bases not matched to a gene: 19. CDR3 residues: CASSQIFPGGGNYPEQYF. The CDR3 nucleotides are TGTGCCAGCAGCCAAATCTTCCCTGGGGGGGGAAACTACCCCGAGCAGTACTTC.

The V gene is TRBV3-1, the J gene TRBJ2-1; D ambiguous. CDR1 and CDR2 from the germline V gene are LGHDT and YNNKEL (reference sequence). The CDR3 totals 14 residues. V lost 0 bases to trimming and J lost 1 base, with 4 bases between them. The CDR3 protein is CASSQDGSYNEQFF. In nucleotides, the CDR3 is TGTGCCAGCAGCCAAGACGGATCCTACAATGAGCAGTTCTTC.

This sequence joins TRBV7-9 and TRBJ1-3; unclear D gene. V was clipped by 2 bases and J by 3 bases, with 5 bases between them. The CDR3 is made up of 13 amino acids. The germline V gene encodes CDR1 SEHNR and CDR2 FQNEAQ (reference sequence). For the CDR3, the DNA is TGTGCCAGCAGCTTAAACTTTGGAAACACCATATATTTT. Protein product: CASSLNFGNTIYF.

V and J are TRBV30 and TRBJ1-5; the D gene is possibly TRBD1 (5 bases). The ends were cut back, 5 bases at V and 3 bases at J, with 11 bases in the middle. Germline V gene lookup returns CDR1 GTSNPN and CDR2 SVGIG (reference sequence). The CDR3 spans 13 residues. Written as DNA, the CDR3 is TGTGCCTGGGCCGGGACGCTCAATCAGCCCCAGCATTTT. Translating it yields CAWAGTLNQPQHF.